Reported below is one T cell receptor (beta chain). The CDR3 contains 14 residues. Trimming pared 1 base from V and 4 bases from J, leaving 10 bases between. Per the germline V gene, CDR1 is SEHNR and CDR2 is FQNEAQ (reference sequence). The data were taken from a study of blood T cell repertoires in COVID-19. Looking at the study overall: Samples taken during acute and convalescent COVID-19 were collected in the United States, Italy and Spain. Nucleic acid was either cDNA or gDNA, and it came from T cells, B-cell-depleted T cells, or PBMCs.

In the original processing: Reference gene primers were amplified, and this amplification served to estimate nucleated cell counts. The data were produced by immunoSEQ multiplex PCR, yet TCRdb's version contains in-frame clones alone and is incomplete. V and J calls and clone size are given by that table; D and trimming were obtained from the DNA. The data hold approximately 290,000 clones, with around 88% observed a single time. The receptor was derived from a man aged 25-40 years with acute or convalescent COVID-19. The sample consisted of peripheral blood. The rearrangement uses TRBV7-9 and TRBJ1-1; D not resolved. The CDR3 spells CASSLGPHSTEAFF. CDR3 DNA: TGTGCCAGCAGCTTAGGGCCCCACAGCACTGAAGCTTTCTTT.